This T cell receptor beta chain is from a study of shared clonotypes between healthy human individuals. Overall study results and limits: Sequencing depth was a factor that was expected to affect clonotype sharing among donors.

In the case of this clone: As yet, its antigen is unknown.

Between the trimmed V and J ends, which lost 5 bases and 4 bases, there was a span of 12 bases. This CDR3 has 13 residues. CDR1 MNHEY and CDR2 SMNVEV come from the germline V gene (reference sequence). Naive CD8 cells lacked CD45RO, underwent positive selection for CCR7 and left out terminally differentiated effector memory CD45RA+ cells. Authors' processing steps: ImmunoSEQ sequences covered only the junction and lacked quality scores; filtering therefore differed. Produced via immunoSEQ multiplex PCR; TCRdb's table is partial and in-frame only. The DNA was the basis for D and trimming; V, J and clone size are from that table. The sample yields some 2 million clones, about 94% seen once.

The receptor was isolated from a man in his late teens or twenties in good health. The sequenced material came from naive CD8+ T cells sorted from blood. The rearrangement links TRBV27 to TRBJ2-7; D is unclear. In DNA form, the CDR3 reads TGTGCCAGCAGTCTTCAGATGAGATACGAGCAGTACTTC. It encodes CASSLQMRYEQYF.